A selection of T cell receptor beta chains follows, all from one sample in a study of blood T cell repertoires in COVID-19. Generated by immunoSEQ multiplex PCR, the TCRdb table keeps only in-frame clones and is missing some. The sample yields around 250,000 clones, roughly four fifths seen once. The sample taken for sequencing was peripheral blood. The source is a young man who had recovered from COVID-19. Each CDR3 is given with its conserved first and last residue. A D gene is named only where the DNA matches it firmly.

CSVRQGAPDSPLHF | TRBV29-1 | TRBD1 | TRBJ1-6 | 14
CSVGGQGPSGNTIYF | TRBV29-1 | TRBD1 | TRBJ1-3 | 15
CASSLDGGEEQYF | TRBV12-3/TRBV12-4 | - | TRBJ2-7 | 13
CASRSDQPQHF | TRBV2 | - | TRBJ1-5 | 11
CASIFDSTGELFF | TRBV6-5 | - | TRBJ2-2 | 13
CASSLAGFTRGPEFF | TRBV5-8 | - | TRBJ2-1 | 15
CASRLAVNTGELFF | TRBV7-3 | TRBD2 | TRBJ2-2 | 14
CASSHLGTDTQYF | TRBV4-1 | - | TRBJ2-3 | 13
CASSYGAGAGEAFF | TRBV6-5 | - | TRBJ1-1 | 14
CASNGIWTGGTGELFF | TRBV28 | TRBD1 | TRBJ2-2 | 16
CASSTYPGQSNYGYTF | TRBV28 | TRBD1 | TRBJ1-2 | 16
CASSFDSRGWAQYF | TRBV5-6 | - | TRBJ2-5 | 14
CASSLHTQGIGDHTQYF | TRBV5-5 | TRBD1 | TRBJ2-3 | 17
CASSPSRGANNEQFF | TRBV18 | TRBD2 | TRBJ2-1 | 15
CASSPGFGSGNTIYF | TRBV7-9 | - | TRBJ1-3 | 15
CASSSGTGAGGYTF | TRBV6-5 | TRBD1 | TRBJ1-2 | 14
CASSPGSLETQYF | TRBV19 | - | TRBJ2-5 | 13
CASSWEGVRGYTF | TRBV3-1/TRBV3-2 | - | TRBJ1-2 | 13
CASSLVAAQETQYF | TRBV5-6 | - | TRBJ2-5 | 14
CASSFPGGKLFF | TRBV5-4 | - | TRBJ1-4 | 12
CASSLSSGGRTDTQYF | TRBV11-2 | TRBD2 | TRBJ2-3 | 16